This TCR beta chain derives from a study of cytomegalovirus exposure and HLA in healthy donors (dated by TCRdb to the late 2010s). Notes on the research overall: An earlier analysis of more than 550 of the donors reported 276 Gb of sequence data and 117 million unique TCR beta sequences obtained from around 180 million T cells. Several DR-DQ haplotypes were treated as single units for association and clustering because of strong linkage in the cohort. A later analysis re-analyzed previously published TCR beta repertoires from about 730 donors and added high-resolution HLA genotyping to study TCR occurrence patterns. Among the roughly 400 genotyped donors, roughly 80% belonged to the genetic ancestry cluster associated with self-reported Caucasian donors. An early release covering around 630 HLA-typed donors comprised about 320 gigabases of sequencing data and around 80 million unique TCR sequences. The study combined high-throughput TCR immunosequencing, statistical association of individual TCRs with disease status, and machine learning to predict cytomegalovirus infection status. Donor age, sex, ethnicity and CMV serostatus were compiled together with the repertoire data. A separate validation cohort of 90 to 150 different subjects was used in addition to the approximately 700-subject first cohort. The study aimed to test whether signatures of past pathogen exposure could be identified by cataloging public T cell receptors. An earlier analysis of about 600 of the donors used high-throughput TCR beta sequencing to judge whether each TCR beta V gene segment behaved as functional or pseudogenic. Using immunosequencing, the study profiled T cell repertoires from around 670 subjects and related those repertoires to cytomegalovirus serostatus. Typing coverage differed by locus: A, B, C, DRB1 and DQB1 were typed in roughly 620-630 donors, DQA1 in about 510, DPA1 in some 600, and DPB1 in just under 480. All discovery cohort repertoires had been generated using a single sequencing platform. Among over 350 genotyped donors of the cohort, an average of roughly 240,000 unique TCR beta nucleotide sequences were sequenced per donor, about a sixth of them non-productive. A later genetic analysis used genome-wide SNP genotypes for about 60% of the roughly 670 donors, treating that subset as a discovery cohort. Rather than drawing on any new phenotypic data, the later analysis identified candidate immune exposures from TCR beta sequences and the way those sequences occurred across donors. Both class I and class II loci were covered by HLA typing, at four-digit resolution. Summary of the overall study and its limitations: This cohort had only TCR beta chains sequenced, and the lack of alpha or paired-chain data limited which features could be detected. In vitro tests confirmed that three of the cytomegalovirus-associated TCR beta chains recognize cytomegalovirus antigens. HLA typing was unavailable for some donors at each locus, so association tests used only the typed subset. The 87-base-pair reads could not distinguish some IMGT-functional V segments, including TRBV6-2 and TRBV6-3, so those segments were excluded. In a later analysis, several top co-occurrence clusters were reported to appear linked to parvovirus B19, influenza, CMV and Epstein-Barr virus. At a false discovery rate of 0.05, a later analysis linked about 16,000 TCR beta sequences to specific HLA alleles. While some public TCRs were present in many individuals, most TCR sequences turned up only very rarely across donors. Roughly uniform sequencing depth across donors was assumed in presence/absence analyses, although this assumption may not hold. The study gave a list of about 170 TCR beta chains associated with cytomegalovirus. Broadly in line with IMGT annotations, most TCR beta V segments showed up in productive rearrangements about 87% or about 30% of the time in an earlier analysis of 587 of the donors. According to a later genetic analysis, donors in an Asian-associated ancestry cluster had fewer N-insertions in productive TCRs than the roughly 700-donor mean. Because counts were too low, about 18 rarely observed V segments, including chromosome 9 orphons, were excluded from the earlier analysis of fewer than 650 of the donors. When HLA alleles, especially DR and DQ, strongly co-occurred, TCR associations were difficult to assign to individual alleles. In a later analysis, HLA-associated TCR beta chains showed more clonal expansion and lower generation probabilities than non-associated chains that were equally common. A further reported finding was that TCR beta sequences accurately predicted the HLA-A and HLA-B alleles for most subjects in the first cohort. The sequencing pipeline was judged likely to have produced a cluster of highly shared sequence variants as a technical artifact. According to a later analysis, TCR association rates differed among HLA loci, with DRB1 alleles showing the most associated TCRs and HLA-C alleles showing the fewest. The classifier was reported to diagnose cytomegalovirus status with high specificity and sensitivity in both the original and validation cohorts. The only immune exposure information available for the cohort was CMV serostatus. V-gene and J-gene trimming of TCR beta chains was associated with a missense DCLRE1C variant in a later genetic analysis, and the association was replicated in an independent cohort. The authors suggested that the approach could potentially be extended to other disease states and immunological phenotypes. According to a later analysis, most CMV-associated TCR beta chains appeared to be HLA-restricted, and the HLA associations seemed to be driven largely by CMV exposure. Correlated functional status among segregating V segments might be attributable to linkage disequilibrium, but an unknown experimental factor could not be ruled out.

Receptors were amplified or captured by the immunoSEQ multiplex PCR assay. The multiplex PCR relied on a mix of 60 forward primers for TCR Vbeta segments and 13 reverse primers for TCR Jbeta segments. The CDR3 region of rearranged TCR beta genes was amplified from genomic DNA by a multiplex PCR assay. Amplified TCR beta libraries were sequenced as 87-base-pair reads on the Illumina HiSeq System. In the original analysis: Across the 600 to 700 repertoires, a later analysis counted roughly 84 million unique TCR beta chains, 9.5 million to 12 million of which were shared by at least two donors. Raw reads were error-corrected and collapsed into unique sequences by a nearest-neighbor algorithm in which closely related sequences were merged to remove PCR and sequencing errors. Alignment of CDR3 sequences to IMGT reference sequences was used to assign V, D and J gene segments. For a sequence to be retained, at least a six-nucleotide match to both a V gene segment and a J gene segment was required. Rearrangements were called productive when the CDR3 lacked stop codons and stayed in frame with V and J; all others were non-productive. Following IMGT convention, CDR3 was defined as the stretch from the second conserved V-encoded cysteine to the conserved J-encoded phenylalanine. The earlier analysis of 500 to 650 of the donors excluded any sequence lacking an unambiguous match to a single V gene segment. An earlier analysis of some 500 of the donors classified V segments as functional when productive rearrangements were above 56.7% and as segregating when the standard deviation between donors was above 5%. A statistical classification framework was built to diagnose cytomegalovirus status from the catalog of TCR beta chain sequences. In a later analysis, V and J genes were assigned by comparing TCR nucleotide sequences against IMGT/GENE-DB human TR gene sequences. In a later analysis, CDR3 sequences and most-parsimonious VDJ recombination scenarios were assigned using the TCRdist pipeline. In a later analysis, every TCR beta chain was defined by the combination of its CDR3 amino acid sequence and its V-gene family, and reads without a unique V-gene family were dropped. A later analysis removed 592 highly shared, low-generation-probability nucleotide sequences to deal with suspected cross-contamination and a sequencing artifact. For each public chain, a later analysis derived a clonal expansion index from normalized ranks of inferred template counts within each repertoire. In a later analysis, generation probabilities were computed with a VDJ recombination model fitted to out-of-frame rearrangements, and the resulting probabilities were checked against IGoR. In a later analysis, hypergeometric tests were used to score TCR-TCR, TCR-HLA and TCR-CMV co-occurrence, with a repertoire-size bias correction applied to TCR pairs. In a later analysis, false discovery rates were estimated by permuting HLA or CMV assignments 20 times. In a later analysis, co-occurring TCRs were grouped with DBSCAN, and TCRdist sequence similarity was added when clustering was performed within HLA-allele-positive subsets. Co-occurrence clustering excluded repertoires with fewer than 30,000 or more than 120,000 public chains, plus five with anomalous nucleotide sharing. TCRdb's version of the immuneACCESS table is confined to in-frame rearrangements and falls short of the full clone set. An unresolved V gene accounts for under half of the shortfall where checked; the remainder is of unknown origin. V, J and clone size reflect that table, while D and trimming were determined from the DNA. Counted in this sample were 200,000 or so clones; 80% to 85% of them appeared once. 2.5% to 3% of the sample belongs to the ten largest clones.

Counted from cysteine to phenylalanine, this CDR3 has 13 amino acids. Just the 39-base CDR3 DNA is kept, in frame starting at base 1. Trimming costs V 3 bases and J 1 base, and their ends lie 6 bases apart. Looking up the germline V gene (reference sequence) yields CDR1 MNHEY and CDR2 SMNVEV. The cohort was made up of several hundred healthy bone marrow donors. Cohort members were all nominally healthy when sampled, although unrecorded immune exposures were likely present. The donor tested CMV seronegative and was one of the 352 seronegative cohort members. Every donor gave a peripheral blood sample, and the peripheral blood mononuclear cells from that sample were used for TCR beta sequencing. The Qiagen DNeasy Blood Extraction Kit was used to extract genomic DNA from the blood cell samples. As concerns this clone: There is no known antigen for this receptor. It has no much larger one-base neighbor in the sample; base qualities were not kept.

The sequence joins TRBV27 to TRBJ1-1, with no confident D gene call. Sequenced sample: PBMCs. This clonotype was obtained from a woman between 35 and 50 years old in good health and CMV-seronegative. In nucleotides, the sequence is TGTGCCAGCAGTTTTCAAGCGAACACTGAAGCTTTCTTT. Its protein is CASSFQANTEAFF.